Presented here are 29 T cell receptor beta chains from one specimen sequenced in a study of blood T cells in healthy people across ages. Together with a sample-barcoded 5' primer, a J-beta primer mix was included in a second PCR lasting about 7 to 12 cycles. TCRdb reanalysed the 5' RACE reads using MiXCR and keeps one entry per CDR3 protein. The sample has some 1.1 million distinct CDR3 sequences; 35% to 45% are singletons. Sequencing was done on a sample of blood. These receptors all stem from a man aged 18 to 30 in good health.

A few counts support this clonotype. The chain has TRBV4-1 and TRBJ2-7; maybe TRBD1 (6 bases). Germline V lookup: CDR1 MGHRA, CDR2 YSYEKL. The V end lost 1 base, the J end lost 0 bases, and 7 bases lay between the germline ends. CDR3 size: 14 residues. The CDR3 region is CASSQGTDSYEQYF. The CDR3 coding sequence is TGCGCCAGCAGCCAAGGGACAGACTCCTACGAGCAGTACTTC.

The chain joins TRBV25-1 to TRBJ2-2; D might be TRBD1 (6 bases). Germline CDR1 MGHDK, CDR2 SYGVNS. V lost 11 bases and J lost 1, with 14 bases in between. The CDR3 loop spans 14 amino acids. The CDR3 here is CAFPDSENTGELFF. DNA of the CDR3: TGTGCCTTTCCGGACAGTGAGAACACCGGGGAGCTGTTTTTT.

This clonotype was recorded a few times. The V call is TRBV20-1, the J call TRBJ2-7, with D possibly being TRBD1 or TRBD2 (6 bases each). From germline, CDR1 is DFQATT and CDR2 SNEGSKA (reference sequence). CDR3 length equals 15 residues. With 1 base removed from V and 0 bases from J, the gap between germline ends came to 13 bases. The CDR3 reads CSARVRGASSYEQYF. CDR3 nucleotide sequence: TGCAGTGCTAGAGTTAGGGGGGCTAGCTCCTACGAGCAGTACTTC.

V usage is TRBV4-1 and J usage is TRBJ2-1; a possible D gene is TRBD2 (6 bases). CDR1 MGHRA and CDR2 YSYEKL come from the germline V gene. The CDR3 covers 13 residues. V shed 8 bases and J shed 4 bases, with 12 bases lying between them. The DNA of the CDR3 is TGCGCCAGCGGCCGGGCGGGGTACAATGAGCAGTTCTTC. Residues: CASGRAGYNEQFF.

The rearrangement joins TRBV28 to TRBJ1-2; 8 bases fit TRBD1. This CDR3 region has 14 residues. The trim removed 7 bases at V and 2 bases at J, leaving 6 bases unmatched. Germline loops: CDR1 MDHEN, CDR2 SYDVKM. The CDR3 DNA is TGTGCCAGCACGGCAGGGGGCCGGAACTATGGCTACACCTTC. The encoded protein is CASTAGGRNYGYTF.

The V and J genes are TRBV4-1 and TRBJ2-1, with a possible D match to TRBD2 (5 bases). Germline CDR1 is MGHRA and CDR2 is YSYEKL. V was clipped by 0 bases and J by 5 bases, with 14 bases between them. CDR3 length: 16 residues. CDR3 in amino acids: CASSQERILGDNEQFF. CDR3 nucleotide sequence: TGCGCCAGCAGCCAAGAAAGGATACTAGGCGACAATGAGCAGTTCTTC.

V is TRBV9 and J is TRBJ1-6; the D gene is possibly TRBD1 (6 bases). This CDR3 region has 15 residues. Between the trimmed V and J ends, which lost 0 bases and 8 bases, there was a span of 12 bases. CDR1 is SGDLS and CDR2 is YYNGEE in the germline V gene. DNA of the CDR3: TGTGCCAGCAGCGTAGGTCGGAGGGGGGATTCACCCCTCCACTTT. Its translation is CASSVGRRGDSPLHF.

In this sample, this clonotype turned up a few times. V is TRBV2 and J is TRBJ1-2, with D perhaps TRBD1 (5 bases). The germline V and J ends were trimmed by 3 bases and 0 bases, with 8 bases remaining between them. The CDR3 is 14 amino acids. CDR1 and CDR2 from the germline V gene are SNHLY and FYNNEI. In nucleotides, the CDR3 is TGTGCCAGCAGTGAGGACACAGCTAACTATGGCTACACCTTC. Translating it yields CASSEDTANYGYTF.

CDR3 sequence: CSVGFRGDYNEQFF. The CDR3 DNA reads as TGCAGCGTTGGTTTTCGCGGGGACTACAATGAGCAGTTCTTC. The rearrangement uses TRBV29-1 and TRBJ2-1, with D possibly matching TRBD2 (6 bases). The V gene lost 4 bases and the J gene lost 3 bases, with 13 bases spanning the gap. Germline loops: CDR1 SQVTM, CDR2 ANQGSEA. The CDR3 has 14 amino acids.

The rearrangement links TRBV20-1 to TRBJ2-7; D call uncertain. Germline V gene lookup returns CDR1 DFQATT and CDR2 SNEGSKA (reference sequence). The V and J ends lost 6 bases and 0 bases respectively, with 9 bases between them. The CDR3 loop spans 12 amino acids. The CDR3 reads CSATETSYEQYF. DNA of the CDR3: TGCAGTGCGACCGAGACCTCCTACGAGCAGTACTTC.

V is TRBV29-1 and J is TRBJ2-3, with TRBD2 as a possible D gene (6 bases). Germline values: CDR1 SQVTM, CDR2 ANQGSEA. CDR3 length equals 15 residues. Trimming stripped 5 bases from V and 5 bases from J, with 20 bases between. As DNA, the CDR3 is TGCAGCGTTAAACCCAGACTTAAGGGAGGAGATACGCAGTATTTT. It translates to CSVKPRLKGGDTQYF.

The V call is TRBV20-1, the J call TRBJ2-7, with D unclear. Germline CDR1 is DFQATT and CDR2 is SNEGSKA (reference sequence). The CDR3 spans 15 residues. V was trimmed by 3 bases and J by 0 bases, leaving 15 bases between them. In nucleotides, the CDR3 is TGCAGTGCTAGTTCCCCCGGCCCTATCTCCTACGAGCAGTACTTC. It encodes CSASSPGPISYEQYF.

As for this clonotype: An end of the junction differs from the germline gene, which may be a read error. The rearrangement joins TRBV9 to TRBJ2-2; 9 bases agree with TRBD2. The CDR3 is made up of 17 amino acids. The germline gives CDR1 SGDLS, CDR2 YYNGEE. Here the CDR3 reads CASSVGSSGAAAGDLFF. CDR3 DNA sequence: TGTGCCAGCAGCGTAGGGTCTAGCGGGGCCGCGGCCGGGGATCTGTTTTTT.

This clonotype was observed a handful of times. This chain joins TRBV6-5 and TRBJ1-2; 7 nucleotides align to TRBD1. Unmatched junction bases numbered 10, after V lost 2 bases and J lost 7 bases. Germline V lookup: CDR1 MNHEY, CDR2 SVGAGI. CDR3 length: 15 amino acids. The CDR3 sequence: CASSYRETGYGGYTF. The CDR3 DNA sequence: TGTGCCAGCAGTTACCGGGAGACAGGGTATGGTGGCTACACCTTC.

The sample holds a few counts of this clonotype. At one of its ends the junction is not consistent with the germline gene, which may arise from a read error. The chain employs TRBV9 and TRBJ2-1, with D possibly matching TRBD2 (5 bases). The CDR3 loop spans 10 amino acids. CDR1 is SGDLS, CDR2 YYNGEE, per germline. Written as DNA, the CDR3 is TGTGTCAGCAGCGGCAATGAGCAGTTCTTC. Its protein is CVSSGNEQFF.

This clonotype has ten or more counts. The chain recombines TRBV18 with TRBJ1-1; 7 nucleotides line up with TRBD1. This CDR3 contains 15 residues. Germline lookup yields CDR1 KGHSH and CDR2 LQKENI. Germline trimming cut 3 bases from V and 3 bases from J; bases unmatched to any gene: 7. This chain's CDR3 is CASSPGQVAYTEAFF. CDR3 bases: TGTGCCAGCTCACCCGGACAGGTCGCATACACTGAAGCTTTCTTT. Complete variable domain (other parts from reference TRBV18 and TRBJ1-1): NAGVMQNPRHLVRRRGQEARLRCSPMKGHSHVYWYRQLPEEGLKFMVYLQKENIIDESGMPKERFSAEFPKEGPSILRIQQVVRGDSAAYFCASSPGQVAYTEAFFGQGTRLTVV.

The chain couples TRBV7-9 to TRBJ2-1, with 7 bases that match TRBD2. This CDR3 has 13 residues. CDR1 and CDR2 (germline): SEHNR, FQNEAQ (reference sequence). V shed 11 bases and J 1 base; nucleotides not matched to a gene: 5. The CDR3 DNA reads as TGTGCCGGGGGGGTAGTGTCCTACAATGAGCAGTTCTTC. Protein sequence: CAGGVVSYNEQFF.

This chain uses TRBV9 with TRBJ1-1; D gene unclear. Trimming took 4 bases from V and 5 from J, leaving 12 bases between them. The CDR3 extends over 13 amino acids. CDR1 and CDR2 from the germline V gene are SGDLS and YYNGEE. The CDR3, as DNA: TGTGCCAGCAGCCCTCAGGCGGTAACTGAAGCTTTCTTT. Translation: CASSPQAVTEAFF.

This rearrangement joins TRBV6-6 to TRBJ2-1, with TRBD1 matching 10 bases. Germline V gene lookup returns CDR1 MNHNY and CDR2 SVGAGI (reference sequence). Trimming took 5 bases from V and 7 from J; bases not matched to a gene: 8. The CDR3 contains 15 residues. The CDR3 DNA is TGTGCCAGCAGTGACAGGGGGCAGATTCTAAATGAGCAGTTCTTC. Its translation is CASSDRGQILNEQFF.

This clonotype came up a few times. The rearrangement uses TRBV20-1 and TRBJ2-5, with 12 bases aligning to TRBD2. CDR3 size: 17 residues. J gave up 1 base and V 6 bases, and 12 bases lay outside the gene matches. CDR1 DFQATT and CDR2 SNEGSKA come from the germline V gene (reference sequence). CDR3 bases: TGCAGTGCCATTTCTGGACTAGCGGGGCCGCCCCAAGAGACCCAGTACTTC. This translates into CSAISGLAGPPQETQYF.

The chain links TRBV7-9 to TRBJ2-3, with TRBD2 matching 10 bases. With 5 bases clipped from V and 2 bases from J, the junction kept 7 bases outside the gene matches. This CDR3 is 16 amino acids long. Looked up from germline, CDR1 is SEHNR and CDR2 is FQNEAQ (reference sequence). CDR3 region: CASSLTSGEHTDTQYF. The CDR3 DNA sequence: TGTGCCAGCAGCCTAACTAGCGGGGAACACACAGATACGCAGTATTTT. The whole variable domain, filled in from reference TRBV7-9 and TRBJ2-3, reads DTGVSQNPRHKITKRGQNVTFRCDPISEHNRLYWYRQTLGQGPEFLTYFQNEAQLEKSRLLSDRFSAERPKGSFSTLEIQRTEQGDSAMYLCASSLTSGEHTDTQYFGPGTRLTVL.

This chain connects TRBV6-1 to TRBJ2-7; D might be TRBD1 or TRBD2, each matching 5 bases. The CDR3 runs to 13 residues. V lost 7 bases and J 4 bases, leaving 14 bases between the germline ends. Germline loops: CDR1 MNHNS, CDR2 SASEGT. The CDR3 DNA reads TGTGCCAGCATACCACAGGACTTTTACGAGCAGTACTTC. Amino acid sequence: CASIPQDFYEQYF.

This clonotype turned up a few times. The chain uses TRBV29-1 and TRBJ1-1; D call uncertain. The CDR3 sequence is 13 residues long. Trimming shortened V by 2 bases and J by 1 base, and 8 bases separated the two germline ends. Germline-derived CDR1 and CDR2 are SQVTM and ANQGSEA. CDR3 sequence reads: CSVEHPGNTEAFF. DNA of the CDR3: TGCAGCGTTGAACATCCCGGGAACACTGAAGCTTTCTTT. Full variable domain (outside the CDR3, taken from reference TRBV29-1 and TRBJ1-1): SAVISQKPSRDICQRGTSLTIQCQVDSQVTMMFWYRQQPGQSLTLIATANQGSEATYESGFVIDKFPISRPNLTFSTLTVSNMSPEDSSIYLCSVEHPGNTEAFFGQGTRLTVV.

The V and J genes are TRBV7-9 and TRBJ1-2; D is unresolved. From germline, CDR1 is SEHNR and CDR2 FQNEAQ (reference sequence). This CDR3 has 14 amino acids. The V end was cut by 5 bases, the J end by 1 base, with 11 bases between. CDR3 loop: CASSRERVNYGYTF. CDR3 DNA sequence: TGTGCCAGCAGCCGAGAGCGGGTTAACTATGGCTACACCTTC.

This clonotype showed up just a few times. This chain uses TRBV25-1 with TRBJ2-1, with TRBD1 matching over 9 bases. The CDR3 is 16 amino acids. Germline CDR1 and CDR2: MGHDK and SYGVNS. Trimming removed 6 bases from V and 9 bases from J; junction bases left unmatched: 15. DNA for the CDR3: TGTGCCAGCAGAGTATCTTGGACAGGGGAGTGTAGTGAGCAGTTCTTC. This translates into CASRVSWTGECSEQFF. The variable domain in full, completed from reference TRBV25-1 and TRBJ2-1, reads EADIYQTPRYLVIGTGKKITLECSQTMGHDKMYWYQQDPGMELHLIHYSYGVNSTEKGDLSSESTVSRIRTEHFPLTLESARPSHTSQYLCASRVSWTGECSEQFFGPGTRLTVL.

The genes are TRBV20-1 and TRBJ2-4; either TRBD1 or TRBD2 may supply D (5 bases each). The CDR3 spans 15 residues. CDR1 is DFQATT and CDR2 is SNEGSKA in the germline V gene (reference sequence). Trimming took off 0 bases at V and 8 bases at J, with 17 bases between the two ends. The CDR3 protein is CSARDSQRRGDIQYF. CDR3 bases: TGCAGTGCTAGAGATTCGCAACGGCGAGGGGACATTCAGTACTTC.

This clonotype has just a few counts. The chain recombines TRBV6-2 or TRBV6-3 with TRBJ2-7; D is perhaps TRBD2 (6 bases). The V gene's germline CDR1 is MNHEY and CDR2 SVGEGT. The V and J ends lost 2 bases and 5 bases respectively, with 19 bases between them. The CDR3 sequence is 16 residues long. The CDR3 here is CASSYGGTQALDEQYF. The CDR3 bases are TGTGCCAGCAGTTACGGTGGGACTCAGGCCTTGGACGAGCAGTACTTC.

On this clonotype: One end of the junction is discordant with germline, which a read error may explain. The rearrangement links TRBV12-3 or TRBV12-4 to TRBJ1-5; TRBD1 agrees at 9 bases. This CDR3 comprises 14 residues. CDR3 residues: CVSSTGGGDQPQHF. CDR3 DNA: TGTGTCAGCAGTACAGGGGGCGGGGATCAGCCCCAGCATTTT.

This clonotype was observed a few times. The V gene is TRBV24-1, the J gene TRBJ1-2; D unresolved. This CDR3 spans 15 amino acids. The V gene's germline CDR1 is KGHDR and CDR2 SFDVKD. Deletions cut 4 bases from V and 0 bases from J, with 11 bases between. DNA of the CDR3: TGTGCCACCAGTGAAAAGACCGATACTAACTATGGCTACACCTTC. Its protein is CATSEKTDTNYGYTF.